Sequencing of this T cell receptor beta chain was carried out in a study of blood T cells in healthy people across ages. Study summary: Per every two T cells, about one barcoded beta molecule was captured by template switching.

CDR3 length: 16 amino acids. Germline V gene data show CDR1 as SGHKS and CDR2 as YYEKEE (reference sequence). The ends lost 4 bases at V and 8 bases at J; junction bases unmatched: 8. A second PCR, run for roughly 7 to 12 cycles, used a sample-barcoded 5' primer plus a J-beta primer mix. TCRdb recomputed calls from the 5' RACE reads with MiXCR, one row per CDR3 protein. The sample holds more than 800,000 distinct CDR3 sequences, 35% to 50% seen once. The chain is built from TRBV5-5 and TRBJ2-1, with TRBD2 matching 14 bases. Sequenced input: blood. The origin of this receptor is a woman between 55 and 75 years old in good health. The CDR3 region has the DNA TGTGCCAGCAGCCGGACGACTAGCGGGAGGGCCGATGAGCAGTTCTTC. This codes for CASSRTTSGRADEQFF.